The clone carrying this T cell receptor (beta chain) was detected many times. Relative to the germline gene, one junction end is altered; a read error may explain this. This specimen belongs to a study of CD8 T cells in ankylosing spondylitis. TCRdb processed the 5' RACE reads anew with MiXCR; each CDR3 protein has one entry. This sample has approximately 150,000 distinct CDR3 sequences; 25% to 35% occur once, and the top ten carry 4.5% to 6%. CDR3 length equals 14 residues. The clonotype was recovered from a male donor with ankylosing spondylitis. Sequencing used synovial fluid, either unsorted or a sorted T cell fraction (not recorded which). This chain links TRBV12-3 or TRBV12-4 with TRBJ2-3, with 9 bases identical to TRBD2. The CDR3 bases are TGTGCCAGCAGCTTAGCGGGAGTCACAGATACGCAGTATTTT. This encodes CASSLAGVTDTQYF.